This TCR beta chain was identified in a study of blood T cell repertoires in COVID-19. Study in general: Spain, Italy and the United States supplied samples that represented acute and convalescent COVID-19. T cells, B-cell-depleted T cells, or PBMCs supplied cDNA or gDNA.

The ends lost 4 bases at V and 6 bases at J; junction bases unmatched: 8. The CDR3 extends over 14 amino acids. Per germline, CDR1 LGHDT and CDR2 YNNKEL (reference sequence). Authors' data handling: Scientists estimated how many nucleated cells there were by amplifying reference gene primers. Only in-frame clones appear in the TCRdb table, and some are missing; sequencing was by immunoSEQ multiplex PCR. V and J calls plus clone size are reproduced from that table; the DNA served to infer D and trimming. Altogether over 80,000 clones are present, less than 90% being singletons, with the ten largest covering approximately 1.2%.

V gene TRBV3-1 (or the pseudogene TRBV3-2) combines with J gene TRBJ2-7; 8 nucleotides line up with TRBD1. This TCR derives from a man at least 80 years old with active or convalescent COVID-19. The sequenced sample was peripheral blood. CDR3 sequence (DNA): TGTGCCAGCAGCCTCGGACAGGGAAAGGTCGAGCAGTACTTC. This encodes CASSLGQGKVEQYF.